The 27 T cell receptor beta chains listed next were all sequenced from one sample in a study of blood T cells in healthy people across ages. The authors ran a second PCR of roughly 6 to 12 cycles using a sample-barcoded 5' primer and a J-beta primer mix. TCRdb reprocessed the 5' RACE reads with MiXCR, giving one entry per CDR3 protein. The data show 650,000 to 1,000,000 distinct CDR3 sequences, with under 40% seen just once and 10% to 15% held by the top ten. The source material was blood. The receptor source for this set is a man younger than 35 in good health.

This clonotype occurred a few times. Since a much larger clone is just one base distant, this may be a read error. The chain combines TRBV6-2 or TRBV6-3 with TRBJ2-1; D possibly matches TRBD1 or TRBD2 (7 bases each). The CDR3 sequence is 15 residues long. Germline CDR1 and CDR2: MNHEY and SVGEGT. Trimming shortened V by 6 bases and J by 10 bases, and 22 bases separated the two germline ends. CDR3 in DNA: TGTGCCAGCAGCCCCAGGGGGGGCAGCTCCTACGAGCAGTTCTTC. Protein product: CASSPRGGSSYEQFF.

This clonotype was recorded a few times. The rearrangement links TRBV18 to TRBJ1-1; a possible D gene is TRBD1 (5 bases). Germline lookup yields CDR1 KGHSH and CDR2 LQKENI. This CDR3 is built from 15 residues. V lost 0 bases and J lost 0, with 8 bases in between. CDR3 residues: CASSPPTAVNTEAFF. DNA for the CDR3: TGTGCCAGCTCACCACCGACAGCCGTGAACACTGAAGCTTTCTTT.

This clonotype was seen more than once but under ten times. This chain connects TRBV4-3 to TRBJ2-3; D unresolved. V lost 7 bases and J 0 bases, leaving 14 bases between the germline ends. The CDR3 sequence is 15 residues long. The germline gives CDR1 LGHNA, CDR2 YSLEER. The CDR3 protein is CASTLGLASTDTQYF. For the CDR3, the DNA is TGCGCCAGCACCCTAGGGCTGGCTAGCACAGATACGCAGTATTTT.

The gene calls are TRBV28 and TRBJ1-5, with TRBD1 matching 8 bases. V dropped 4 bases and J dropped 8; count of bases not matched to a gene: 7. Germline loops: CDR1 MDHEN, CDR2 SYDVKM. The CDR3 has 14 amino acids. This CDR3 is CASSSRDRRKPQHF. As DNA, the CDR3 is TGTGCCAGCAGTTCCCGGGACAGGCGAAAGCCCCAGCATTTT.

On this clonotype: An end of the junction does not agree with germline; a read error may underlie this. The rearrangement uses TRBV5-1 and TRBJ1-6; no clear D. This CDR3 has 15 amino acids. Germline V CDR1 and CDR2: SGHRS, YFSETQ. The DNA of the CDR3 is TGCGCCAGCAGCCCTATGAGCTCCTACAATTCACCCCTCCACTTT. This encodes CASSPMSSYNSPLHF. The complete variable domain, with remaining parts taken from reference TRBV5-1 and TRBJ1-6, reads KAGVTQTPRYLIKTRGQQVTLSCSPISGHRSVSWYQQTPGQGLQFLFEYFSETQRNKGNFPGRFSGRQFSNSRSEMNVSTLELGDSALYLCASSPMSSYNSPLHFGNGTRLTVT.

A single count supports this clonotype. The chain combines TRBV27 with TRBJ2-2, with a weak D call TRBD1 (6 bases). The CDR3 length is 17 residues. Germline V gene data show CDR1 as MNHEY and CDR2 as SMNVEV (reference sequence). Trimming took off 0 bases at V and 2 bases at J, with 13 bases between the two ends. The CDR3 region is CASSLSGAGENTGELFF. CDR3 coding DNA: TGTGCCAGCAGTTTATCGGGGGCAGGGGAAAACACCGGGGAGCTGTTTTTT.

This clonotype was observed a few times. This chain links TRBV2 with TRBJ2-7; the D gene is possibly TRBD1 (5 bases). The V end was cut by 7 bases, the J end by 0 bases, with 10 bases between. CDR1 and CDR2 from the germline V gene are SNHLY and FYNNEI. The CDR3 totals 13 residues. This CDR3 is CASNRQSSYEQYF. DNA for the CDR3: TGTGCCAGCAACAGACAGAGCTCCTACGAGCAGTACTTC.

This clonotype was counted between two and nine times. This chain connects TRBV9 to TRBJ2-1; no firm D call. Germline lookup yields CDR1 SGDLS and CDR2 YYNGEE. Between the trimmed V and J ends, which lost 3 bases and 6 bases, there was a span of 7 bases. The CDR3 spans 12 residues. The chain's CDR3 is CASSADGNEQFF. The CDR3 DNA reads as TGTGCCAGCAGCGCCGACGGCAATGAGCAGTTCTTC.

The table lists this clonotype with many counts. The chain carries TRBV12-3 or TRBV12-4 and TRBJ1-2; D is perhaps TRBD1 (6 bases). V gave up 6 bases and J gave up 6 bases, with 23 bases separating them. The CDR3 has 16 residues. The CDR3, as DNA: TGTGCCAGCAGGACAGGATCGGGGGCCACTTCGGATGGCTACACCTTC. Protein: CASRTGSGATSDGYTF.

The J gene is TRBJ2-7, the V gene TRBV27; D not certain. Germline V lookup: CDR1 MNHEY, CDR2 SMNVEV (reference sequence). Trimming took 0 bases from V and 3 from J, leaving 12 bases between them. This CDR3 contains 15 residues. CDR3 coding DNA: TGTGCCAGCAGTTTATCATGGCAGACTTACTACGAGCAGTACTTC. Translated, it gives CASSLSWQTYYEQYF.

The rearrangement joins TRBV28 to TRBJ2-1, with TRBD1 matching over 7 bases. The V gene end was trimmed by 3 bases and the J gene end by 5 bases; junction bases not matched to a gene: 4. The CDR3 spans 14 residues. Germline V gives CDR1 MDHEN, CDR2 SYDVKM. Here the CDR3 reads CASSFGQEHNEQFF. CDR3 nucleotide sequence: TGTGCCAGCAGTTTCGGACAGGAGCACAATGAGCAGTTCTTC.

The chain couples TRBV6-5 to TRBJ1-2, with TRBD1 matching 7 bases. This CDR3 comprises 14 residues. Per germline, CDR1 MNHEY and CDR2 SVGAGI. With 5 bases clipped from V and 4 bases from J, the junction kept 7 bases outside the gene matches. The CDR3 is CASSTGRQGYGYTF. The CDR3 nucleotides are TGTGCCAGCAGTACAGGACGACAGGGCTATGGCTACACCTTC.

The V and J genes are TRBV15 and TRBJ1-3; 9 positions agree with TRBD1. Germline V CDR1 and CDR2: LNHNV, YYDKDF (reference sequence). This CDR3 has 15 residues. J lost 4 bases, V lost 5 bases, and 6 bases had no gene match. CDR3 residues: CATSVQGARGNTIYF. For the CDR3, the DNA is TGTGCCACCAGCGTACAGGGGGCGCGAGGAAACACCATATATTTT.

This clonotype was picked up one time. This sequence may be a read error, since a much larger clone differs from it by one base. The chain carries TRBV25-1 and TRBJ2-5, with a weak D call TRBD2 (6 bases). Germline values: CDR1 MGHDK, CDR2 SYGVNS. This CDR3 spans 15 amino acids. The chain's CDR3 is CASSESGVGEEIQYF. As DNA, the CDR3 is TGTGCCAGCAGTGAATCGGGGGTAGGAGAAGAGATCCAGTACTTC.

The chain carries TRBV27 and TRBJ1-6, with D maybe TRBD1 (5 bases). This CDR3 spans 17 amino acids. V was clipped by 2 bases and J by 5 bases, with 16 bases between them. The germline V gene has CDR1 MNHEY and CDR2 SMNVEV (reference sequence). The CDR3 protein is CASSLRVRQLNNSPLHF. The CDR3 DNA reads TGTGCCAGCAGTTTACGTGTCCGACAGCTTAATAATTCACCCCTCCACTTT.

The chain employs TRBV20-1 and TRBJ1-5; a weak D match, TRBD1 (5 bases). The germline V gene has CDR1 DFQATT and CDR2 SNEGSKA (reference sequence). Deletions cut 1 base from V and 2 bases from J, with 15 bases between. This CDR3 spans 16 amino acids. The CDR3 DNA reads TGCAGTGCTAGAGTTTTAGGGGCCAGGGGCAATCAGCCCCAGCATTTT. As protein: CSARVLGARGNQPQHF.

This clonotype was recorded a few times. This chain links TRBV12-3 or TRBV12-4 with TRBJ1-2; TRBD1 might be the D (6 bases). The CDR3 runs 14 residues. The V gene lost 6 bases and the J gene lost 3 bases, with 14 bases spanning the gap. The CDR3 nucleotides read TGTGCCAGCAGAACAGGGATGGTCCACTATGGCTACACCTTC. It is translated as CASRTGMVHYGYTF.

This clonotype has just a few counts. This chain joins TRBV7-8 and TRBJ1-5; no definite D call. Germline CDR1 SGHVS, CDR2 FQNEAQ. Trimming stripped 5 bases from V and 5 bases from J, with 10 bases between. This CDR3 comprises 13 residues. CDR3 in DNA: TGTGCCAGCAGCCTCGGCCAGGATCAGCCCCAGCATTTT. Amino acids: CASSLGQDQPQHF.

A remark on this clonotype: A read error may explain this, as a much larger clone is one base away. The chain recombines TRBV4-2 with TRBJ2-5; D gene uncertain. This CDR3 region has 14 residues. Trimming shortened V by 0 bases and J by 11 bases, and 16 bases separated the two germline ends. The germline V gene has CDR1 LGHNA and CDR2 YNFKEQ. CDR3 residues: CASSQDSGSNEQYF. The CDR3 bases are TGTGCCAGCAGCCAAGATTCCGGTAGCAATGAGCAGTACTTC.

V gene TRBV20-1 combines with J gene TRBJ1-6, with 9 bases lining up with TRBD1. The junction had 3 bases not matched to a gene; V was cut back by 3 bases and J by 3 bases. This CDR3 has 15 amino acids. In germline, CDR1 is DFQATT, CDR2 SNEGSKA (reference sequence). CDR3 amino acids: CSASGTGIYNSPLHF. CDR3 coding DNA: TGCAGTGCTAGCGGGACAGGGATCTATAATTCACCCCTCCACTTT.

J is TRBJ2-3 and V is TRBV7-2; 11 positions match TRBD2. Per germline, CDR1 SGHTA and CDR2 FQGNSA. The V gene end was trimmed by 4 bases and the J gene end by 3 bases; junction bases not matched to a gene: 18. The CDR3 runs to 20 residues. CDR3 protein: CASSYPTSGTSGIPTDTQYF. The DNA for the CDR3 is TGTGCCAGCAGCTACCCGACATCTGGGACTAGCGGAATTCCGACAGATACGCAGTATTTT.

The J gene is TRBJ1-5, the V gene TRBV20-1, with D perhaps TRBD1 (5 bases). The CDR3 is 18 residues long. V was cut by 5 bases and J by 0 bases, with 23 bases left in between. CDR1 and CDR2 (germline): DFQATT, SNEGSKA (reference sequence). CDR3 bases: TGCAGTGCTCTAAGGTGGACGGGACGGAAAAATAGCAATCAGCCCCAGCATTTT. Translated, it gives CSALRWTGRKNSNQPQHF.

The chain joins TRBV25-1 to TRBJ2-7; 9 bases map to TRBD1. Germline trimming cut 7 bases from V and 4 bases from J; bases unmatched to any gene: 8. This CDR3 comprises 14 residues. CDR1 is MGHDK and CDR2 is SYGVNS in the germline V gene. CDR3 protein: CASTTQGQGYEQYF. CDR3 nucleotides: TGTGCCAGCACTACCCAGGGACAGGGATACGAGCAGTACTTC.

The table lists this clonotype with a few counts. The chain recombines TRBV20-1 with TRBJ1-1; the D gene is possibly TRBD1 (6 bases). Trimming removed 1 base at V and 0 bases at J, with 21 bases between. Germline CDR1 DFQATT, CDR2 SNEGSKA (reference sequence). The CDR3 has 18 amino acids. In nucleotides, the CDR3 is TGCAGTGCTAGAGCAGGGGCTGAATGGGAACGAATGAACACTGAAGCTTTCTTT. It encodes CSARAGAEWERMNTEAFF.

V gene TRBV5-4 combines with J gene TRBJ1-1, with 10 positions matching TRBD1. V was clipped by 3 bases and J by 6 bases; unmatched bases: 2. There are 13 residues in the CDR3. The germline V gene encodes CDR1 SGHNT and CDR2 YYREEE (reference sequence). Here the CDR3 DNA reads TGTGCCAGCAGCTCGGACAGGGGGGCTGAAGCTTTCTTT. Translating it yields CASSSDRGAEAFF.

The chain links TRBV5-1 to TRBJ1-2; tentative D call: TRBD1 (5 bases). V dropped 2 bases and J dropped 8 bases, with 16 bases sitting between them. Germline loops: CDR1 SGHRS, CDR2 YFSETQ. This CDR3 has 14 amino acids. CDR3 sequence reads: CASSLGTLPSGYTF. CDR3 sequence (DNA): TGCGCCAGCAGCTTAGGGACCCTCCCAAGCGGCTACACCTTC.

This chain uses TRBV20-1 with TRBJ1-1, with D unresolved. The CDR3 loop spans 15 amino acids. CDR1 and CDR2 (germline): DFQATT, SNEGSKA (reference sequence). V was shortened by 5 bases and J by 5 bases, with 21 bases between the two germline ends. The CDR3 is CSAQSVREQRTEAFF. DNA of the CDR3: TGCAGTGCTCAGTCGGTCCGGGAACAACGGACTGAAGCTTTCTTT.